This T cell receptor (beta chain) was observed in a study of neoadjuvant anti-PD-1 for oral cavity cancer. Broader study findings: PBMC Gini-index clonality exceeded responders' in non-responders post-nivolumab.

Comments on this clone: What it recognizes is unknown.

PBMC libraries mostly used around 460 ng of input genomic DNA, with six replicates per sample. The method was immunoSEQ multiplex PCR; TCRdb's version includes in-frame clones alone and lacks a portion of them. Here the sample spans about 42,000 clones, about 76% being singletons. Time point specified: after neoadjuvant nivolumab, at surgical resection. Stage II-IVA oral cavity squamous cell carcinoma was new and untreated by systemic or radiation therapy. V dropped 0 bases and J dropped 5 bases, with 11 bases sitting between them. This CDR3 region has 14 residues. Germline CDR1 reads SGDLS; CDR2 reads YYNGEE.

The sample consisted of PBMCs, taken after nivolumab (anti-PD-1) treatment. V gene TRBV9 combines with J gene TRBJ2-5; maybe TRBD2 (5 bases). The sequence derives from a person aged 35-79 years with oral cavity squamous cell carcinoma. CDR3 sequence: CASSVGTVGETQYF. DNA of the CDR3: TGTGCCAGCAGCGTAGGGACTGTGGGGGAGACCCAGTACTTC.